Below, 21 T cell receptor beta chains from the same sample are listed, as sequenced in a study of cytomegalovirus exposure and HLA in healthy donors. The PCR contained 60 Vbeta and 13 Jbeta primers. The assay was immunoSEQ multiplex PCR, and TCRdb's table has in-frame clones only and misses some. Among roughly 200,000 clones listed, around 73% were seen once. Material for sequencing was PBMCs. These receptors originate from a man aged 55 to 70 in good health and CMV-seronegative.

The V gene is TRBV18, the J gene TRBJ2-7; 11 nucleotides agree with TRBD2. CDR1 and CDR2 (germline): KGHSH, LQKENI. With 4 bases clipped from V and 2 bases from J, the junction kept 4 bases outside the gene matches. The CDR3 has 15 residues. In DNA form, the CDR3 reads TGTGCCAGCTCACTGGGACTAGCGGAAACCTACGAGCAGTACTTC. It translates to CASSLGLAETYEQYF.

The V and J genes are TRBV5-6 and TRBJ2-7, with no clear D. The CDR3 extends over 15 amino acids. Trimming removed 0 bases at V and 3 bases at J, with 13 bases between. Germline loops: CDR1 SGHDT, CDR2 YYEEEE. In DNA, the CDR3 is TGTGCCAGCAGCTTGGGTCCGAAGAGCTACTACGAGCAGTACTTC. The encoded protein is CASSLGPKSYYEQYF. Full variable domain (rest looked up from reference TRBV5-6 and TRBJ2-7): DAGVTQSPTHLIKTRGQQVTLRCSPKSGHDTVSWYQQALGQGPQFIFQYYEEEERQRGNFPDRFSGHQFPNYSSELNVNALLLGDSALYLCASSLGPKSYYEQYFGPGTRLTVT.

Note on this clone: In the same sample, other DNA sequences code for this CDR3. J is TRBJ2-7 and V is TRBV7-9, with TRBD2 as a possible D gene (6 bases). From germline, CDR1 is SEHNR and CDR2 FQNEAQ (reference sequence). CDR3 length: 13 residues. V was cut by 3 bases and J by 0 bases, with 6 bases left in between. The CDR3 DNA is TGTGCCAGCAGCTTGCGGGGCTCCTACGAGCAGTACTTC. Translating it yields CASSLRGSYEQYF.

This clone was seen only a few times. This chain links TRBV5-4 with TRBJ1-5; TRBD1 might be the D (5 bases). This CDR3 contains 14 residues. V was clipped by 0 bases and J by 1 base, with 5 bases between them. Germline V gives CDR1 SGHNT, CDR2 YYREEE (reference sequence). The CDR3 loop reads CASSLEGSNQPQHF. CDR3 DNA sequence: TGTGCCAGCAGCTTGGAGGGGAGCAATCAGCCCCAGCATTTT.

The V gene is TRBV27, the J gene TRBJ1-1, with a possible D match to TRBD1 (6 bases). Per the germline V gene, CDR1 is MNHEY and CDR2 is SMNVEV (reference sequence). Trimming took off 5 bases at V and 0 bases at J, with 22 bases between the two ends. CDR3 size: 18 residues. The CDR3 DNA reads as TGTGCCAGCAGTCCCCCACAGGGACTAGGGCTCATGAACACTGAAGCTTTCTTT. Encoded protein: CASSPPQGLGLMNTEAFF.

The chain is built from TRBV28 and TRBJ2-3, with a weak D call TRBD1 (6 bases). The CDR3 has 15 residues. Trimming removed 3 bases at V and 0 bases at J, with 10 bases between. Germline V gives CDR1 MDHEN, CDR2 SYDVKM. CDR3 amino acids: CASSLLGASTDTQYF. The CDR3 bases are TGTGCCAGCAGTTTGCTGGGGGCGAGCACAGATACGCAGTATTTT. Together with reference TRBV28 and TRBJ2-3, the CDR3 gives the full variable domain: DVKVTQSSRYLVKRTGEKVFLECVQDMDHENMFWYRQDPGLGLRLIYFSYDVKMKEKGDIPEGYSVSREKKERFSLILESASTNQTSMYLCASSLLGASTDTQYFGPGTRLTVL.

CDR3 in amino acids: CASILSGVSYNEQFF. The CDR3 DNA reads TGTGCCAGCATCCTTAGCGGGGTCTCCTACAATGAGCAGTTCTTC. This sequence joins TRBV6-1 and TRBJ2-1; 8 bases line up with TRBD2. Germline V lookup: CDR1 MNHNS, CDR2 SASEGT. The length of the CDR3 is 15 residues. The trim removed 7 bases at V and 0 bases at J, leaving 5 bases unmatched.

CDR3 residues: CASSLERGGTDTQYF. CDR3 sequence (DNA): TGTGCCAGCAGCTTAGAGCGGGGAGGCACAGATACGCAGTATTTT. The chain is built from TRBV11-2 and TRBJ2-3; the D gene is possibly TRBD2 (6 bases). The germline V gene has CDR1 SGHAT and CDR2 FQNNGV. The CDR3 sequence is 15 residues long. The V gene lost 0 bases and the J gene lost 1 base, with 8 bases spanning the gap.

The chain links TRBV4-2 to TRBJ2-1; 9 bases align to TRBD2. The trim removed 1 base at V and 7 bases at J, leaving 14 bases unmatched. Germline-derived CDR1 and CDR2 are LGHNA and YNFKEQ. This CDR3 region has 18 residues. The CDR3 region is CASSQGLNSGSSGNEQFF. Written as DNA, the CDR3 is TGTGCCAGCAGCCAAGGTTTGAATAGCGGGAGTTCCGGGAATGAGCAGTTCTTC.

This sequence joins TRBV19 and TRBJ2-7, with D uncertain. Germline V gene lookup returns CDR1 LNHDA and CDR2 SQIVND (reference sequence). This CDR3 is 11 amino acids long. The V and J ends lost 4 bases and 2 bases respectively, with 3 bases between them. CDR3 DNA: TGTGCCAGTAGTAACACCTACGAGCAGTACTTC. Translating gives CASSNTYEQYF.

The chain couples TRBV30 to TRBJ2-1, with D perhaps matching TRBD2 (6 bases). Looked up from germline, CDR1 is GTSNPN and CDR2 is SVGIG (reference sequence). The CDR3 contains 12 residues. V gave up 4 bases and J gave up 5 bases, with 9 bases separating them. This chain's CDR3 is CAWKGLDNEQFF. CDR3 DNA: TGTGCCTGGAAGGGACTTGACAATGAGCAGTTCTTC. Supplemented by reference TRBV30 and TRBJ2-1, the full variable domain reads SQTIHQWPATLVQPVGSPLSLECTVEGTSNPNLYWYRQAAGRGLQLLFYSVGIGQISSEVPQNLSASRPQDRQFILSSKKLLLSDSGFYLCAWKGLDNEQFFGPGTRLTVL.

A note on this clone: One end of the junction varies from germline; a read error may be responsible. The chain is built from TRBV7-9 and TRBJ1-4; no firm D call. CDR3 length: 12 amino acids. Per germline, CDR1 SEHNR and CDR2 FQNEAQ (reference sequence). CDR3 DNA: TGTTCCAGCAGCTTAGAACAATGGAAACTGTTTTTT. Protein: CSSSLEQWKLFF.

This clone was counted only a few times. A junction boundary mismatches the germline segment, possibly from a read error. Distinct nucleotide sequences in the sample also encode this CDR3. The gene calls are TRBV9 and TRBJ2-7, with 13 bases aligning to TRBD2. Germline V gene lookup returns CDR1 SGDLS and CDR2 YYNGEE. The CDR3 covers 13 residues. CDR3 coding DNA: TGTGCCAGCAGCGAGCGACTAGCGGGAGGTCTCAACTTC. Its protein is CASSERLAGGLNF.

This chain connects TRBV9 to TRBJ2-3, with 16 bases that match TRBD2. Germline V CDR1 and CDR2: SGDLS, YYNGEE. V dropped 4 bases and J dropped 5; count of bases not matched to a gene: 7. The CDR3 runs to 17 residues. This CDR3 reads CASSTGTSGGAGDTQYF. The CDR3 coding sequence is TGTGCCAGCAGCACCGGGACTAGCGGGGGGGCGGGAGATACGCAGTATTTT.

This sequence joins TRBV5-4 and TRBJ2-3; 8 nucleotides align to TRBD2. Germline V gives CDR1 SGHNT, CDR2 YYREEE (reference sequence). The CDR3 covers 16 residues. V dropped 1 base and J dropped 3; count of bases not matched to a gene: 7. The CDR3 protein is CASSLIRGGLTDTQYF. CDR3 in DNA: TGTGCCAGCAGCTTGATACGGGGGGGATTGACAGATACGCAGTATTTT.

The chain recombines TRBV2 with TRBJ2-1; 11 nucleotides match TRBD2. The CDR3 has 15 residues. V lost 2 bases and J lost 3; bases outside the gene matches: 0. The germline CDR1 and CDR2 sequences are SNHLY and FYNNEI. The CDR3 bases are TGTGCCAGCAGTGAACTAGCGGGGGGCTACAATGAGCAGTTCTTC. This encodes CASSELAGGYNEQFF.

The V call is TRBV9, the J call TRBJ1-5; no definite D call. CDR1 and CDR2 from the germline V gene are SGDLS and YYNGEE. The V end lost 0 bases, the J end lost 5 bases, and 6 bases lay between the germline ends. CDR3 length: 13 residues. The chain's CDR3 is CASSVAFDQPQHF. The CDR3 bases are TGTGCCAGCAGCGTAGCTTTCGATCAGCCCCAGCATTTT.

The chain is built from TRBV5-4 and TRBJ2-7, with 9 nucleotides matching TRBD1. The CDR3 has 15 residues. Germline lookup yields CDR1 SGHNT and CDR2 YYREEE (reference sequence). V was pared by 0 bases and J by 7 bases, with 8 bases of the junction left unmatched. The chain's CDR3 is CASSLEGQGVREQYF. CDR3 bases: TGTGCCAGCAGCTTGGAGGGACAGGGTGTTCGGGAGCAGTACTTC.

The V gene is TRBV19, the J gene TRBJ2-1; TRBD2 agrees at 14 bases. The CDR3 sequence is 15 residues long. V shed 10 bases and J 10 bases; nucleotides not matched to a gene: 12. The germline gives CDR1 LNHDA, CDR2 SQIVND (reference sequence). In DNA form, the CDR3 reads TGTGCCACCCAACCCGGGACTAGCGGGGGTAGAGAGCAGTTCTTC. Protein product: CATQPGTSGGREQFF.

This chain uses TRBV5-1 with TRBJ2-3; 9 nucleotides line up with TRBD1. CDR1 is SGHRS, CDR2 YFSETQ, per germline. Trimming took 4 bases from V and 4 from J; bases not matched to a gene: 10. This CDR3 is 16 amino acids long. The CDR3 loop reads CASSPTGTGRADTQYF. Written as DNA, the CDR3 is TGCGCCAGCAGCCCAACCGGGACAGGGAGGGCAGATACGCAGTATTTT.

The table lists this clone with a few counts. This chain joins TRBV6-1 and TRBJ1-1; no clear D. CDR1 MNHNS and CDR2 SASEGT come from the germline V gene. This CDR3 region has 13 residues. V lost 6 bases and J 3 bases, leaving 11 bases between the germline ends. The CDR3 reads CASSIGVDTEAFF. CDR3 nucleotides: TGTGCCAGCAGCATCGGGGTTGACACTGAAGCTTTCTTT.